The source of this T cell receptor (beta chain) is a study of beta chain features in type 1 diabetes. Study details: Patients were similar to healthy donors in age and gender (as well as in cell yields). Investigators examined some 100 million sorted cells across all samples.

Germline values: CDR1 SGHTA, CDR2 FQGNSA. The CDR3 has 12 amino acids. V lost 1 base to trimming and J lost 5 bases, with 5 bases between them. Every bit of the isolated RNA underwent reverse transcription, so sequencing read expressed TCRB transcripts. Generated by immunoSEQ multiplex PCR, the TCRdb table keeps only in-frame clones and is missing some. The repertoire consists of under 250,000 clones, with approximately 15% occurring once and the leading ten covering roughly 0.02%. Overall study results and limits: A closer apparent resemblance between naive, central memory and Treg TCRB repertoires was seen in patients than in healthy donors. A moderate, significant TCRB CDR3 shortening appeared in type 1 diabetes across four CD4+ subsets.

Remarks on this clone: The antigen remains unidentified. Other nucleotide sequences from this sample produce the same CDR3.

Material for sequencing was naive CD4+ T cells from blood. The chain joins TRBV7-2 to TRBJ2-5; D gene uncertain. This clonotype was sampled from a young man with type 1 diabetes. In nucleotides, the CDR3 is TGTGCCAGCAGCTTAGTCCGTGAGACCCAGTACTTC. It encodes CASSLVRETQYF.